Following are 13 T cell receptor beta chains from one sample sequenced in a study of T cells after yellow fever vaccination (dated by TCRdb to about 2019). The treatment or condition label for this specimen denotes: live attenuated yellow fever vaccine strain. Library preparation used 5' RACE. This sample was sequenced with an Illumina HiSeq 2500. TCRdb reprocessing: public reads trimmed at Q25 with fastp, clones called with MiXCR, in-frame beta chains kept. Here each entry gathers all rows of one CDR3 protein and keeps the most common genes and DNA. This sample comprises 450,000 to 600,000 distinct CDR3 sequences, around a sixth of them detected only once. The leading ten clones occupy around 15% of the sample. Here the sequenced sample was PBMCs, taken about 5 days after the first yellow fever vaccination. These receptors were collected from a man between 18 and 35 years old who received the YFV17D yellow fever vaccine.

This rearrangement joins TRBV25-1 to TRBJ1-5; perhaps TRBD1 as D (5 bases). The V end was cut by 5 bases, the J end by 6 bases, with 14 bases between. This CDR3 is 14 amino acids long. Germline lookup yields CDR1 MGHDK and CDR2 SYGVNS. CDR3 region: CASSQDQGFQPQHF. The DNA for the CDR3 is TGTGCCAGCAGTCAAGACCAGGGATTTCAGCCCCAGCATTTT.

The chain carries TRBV7-2 and TRBJ2-6; D possibly corresponds to TRBD1 (6 bases). The ends were cut back, 7 bases at V and 1 base at J, with 11 bases in the middle. Germline V gene lookup returns CDR1 SGHTA and CDR2 FQGNSA. This CDR3 region has 15 residues. Here the CDR3 reads CASNRESSGANVLTF. The CDR3 DNA follows: TGTGCCAGCAACAGGGAAAGTTCTGGGGCCAACGTCCTGACTTTC. Looking up the rest from reference TRBV7-2 and TRBJ2-6 gives the full variable domain: GAGVSQSPSNKVTEKGKDVELRCDPISGHTALYWYRQSLGQGLEFLIYFQGNSAPDKSGLPSDRFSAERTGGSVSTLTIQRTQQEDSAVYLCASNRESSGANVLTFGAGSRLTVL.

Points on this clonotype: Being one base from a much bigger clone, this may be a read error. This rearrangement joins TRBV29-1 to TRBJ2-3; tentatively, D is TRBD2 (6 bases). The CDR3 runs 12 residues. The V end was cut by 7 bases, the J end by 4 bases, with 12 bases between. Germline CDR1 and CDR2: SQVTM and ANQGSEA. The CDR3 bases are TGCAGCGCGATACCTAGCGCAGATACGCAGTATTTT. Protein product: CSAIPSADTQYF.

This chain joins TRBV4-1 and TRBJ2-1, with 7 positions matching TRBD1. This CDR3 region has 16 residues. With 4 bases clipped from V and 5 bases from J, the junction kept 11 bases outside the gene matches. Germline lookup yields CDR1 MGHRA and CDR2 YSYEKL. Here the CDR3 reads CASSPRQGWSDNEQFF. DNA of the CDR3: TGCGCCAGCAGCCCAAGACAGGGATGGTCCGACAATGAGCAGTTCTTC.

The chain recombines TRBV7-2 with TRBJ1-4; no definite D call. The CDR3 loop spans 13 amino acids. Germline V gene data show CDR1 as SGHTA and CDR2 as FQGNSA. Trimming pared 5 bases from V and 5 bases from J, leaving 9 bases between. CDR3 loop: CASSPRMNEKLFF. The DNA of the CDR3 is TGTGCCAGCAGCCCGAGGATGAATGAAAAACTGTTTTTT.

This clonotype has a handful of counts. This rearrangement joins TRBV7-3 to TRBJ1-1; D not resolved. There are 16 residues in the CDR3. In germline, CDR1 is SGHTA, CDR2 FQGTGA. Trimming cost V 5 bases and J 1 base, with 17 bases left between them. The CDR3 sequence: CASSPDVWGTNTEAFF. The DNA for the CDR3 is TGTGCCAGCAGCCCGGATGTGTGGGGAACGAACACTGAAGCTTTCTTT. Based on the CDR3 plus reference TRBV7-3 and TRBJ1-1, the full variable domain is GAGVSQTPSNKVTEKGKYVELRCDPISGHTALYWYRQSLGQGPEFLIYFQGTGAADDSGLPNDRFFAVRPEGSVSTLKIQRTERGDSAVYLCASSPDVWGTNTEAFFGQGTRLTVV.

This clonotype has only a few counts. This rearrangement joins TRBV4-2 to TRBJ2-5, with 8 bases fitting TRBD2. This CDR3 comprises 15 residues. CDR1 and CDR2 from the germline V gene are LGHNA and YNFKEQ. The junction had 5 bases not matched to a gene; V was cut back by 0 bases and J by 5 bases. The CDR3 sequence: CASSQDPAGDETQYF. CDR3 DNA: TGTGCCAGCAGCCAAGATCCAGCGGGGGATGAGACCCAGTACTTC.

The chain links TRBV29-1 to TRBJ1-1; tentative D call: TRBD1 (5 bases). Germline V lookup: CDR1 SQVTM, CDR2 ANQGSEA. CDR3 length: 14 amino acids. The V gene lost 7 bases and the J gene lost 1 base, with 16 bases spanning the gap. CDR3 in DNA: TGCAGCGCCGATAGGAGGGGCCGGAACACTGAAGCTTTCTTT. Its translation: CSADRRGRNTEAFF.

The V and J genes are TRBV7-2 and TRBJ2-3; 7 bases line up with TRBD2. With 5 bases clipped from V and 5 bases from J, the junction kept 13 bases outside the gene matches. Germline assignment: CDR1 SGHTA and CDR2 FQGNSA. CDR3 length: 16 amino acids. The CDR3 reads CASSKAGGGRGDTQYF. The CDR3 coding sequence is TGTGCCAGCAGCAAAGCGGGCGGGGGACGCGGAGATACGCAGTATTTT.

The CDR3: CASSLDQVVNTEAFF. CDR3 nucleotides: TGCGCCAGCAGCTTGGACCAGGTGGTGAACACTGAAGCTTTCTTT. This chain joins TRBV5-1 and TRBJ1-1; D remains unclear. The germline V gene encodes CDR1 SGHRS and CDR2 YFSETQ. The CDR3 loop spans 15 amino acids. Trimming left V 0 bases short and J 0 bases short, with 9 bases between.

The table lists this clonotype with a few counts. The V gene is TRBV5-5, the J gene TRBJ2-7; 10 positions agree with TRBD1. The CDR3 consists of 15 residues. Per germline, CDR1 SGHKS and CDR2 YYEKEE (reference sequence). V dropped 3 bases and J dropped 2; count of bases not matched to a gene: 5. The CDR3 sequence is CASSSLGQGAYEQYF. CDR3 sequence (DNA): TGTGCCAGCAGCTCCCTAGGACAGGGGGCCTACGAGCAGTACTTC.

This clonotype came up a few times. The V and J genes are TRBV10-3 and TRBJ1-5, with D tentatively TRBD1 (5 bases). V dropped 2 bases and J dropped 6 bases, with 11 bases sitting between them. Germline loops: CDR1 ENHRY, CDR2 SYGVKD. This CDR3 has 14 residues. The CDR3: CAISEGGNSQPQHF. In DNA form, the CDR3 reads TGTGCCATCAGTGAGGGGGGTAATAGTCAGCCCCAGCATTTT.

The rearrangement links TRBV12-3 or TRBV12-4 to TRBJ1-6; D is unresolved. The CDR3 runs to 15 residues. V was cut by 5 bases and J by 7 bases, with 15 bases left in between. CDR3 protein: CASSPRVTGNSPLHF. CDR3 DNA sequence: TGTGCCAGCAGTCCCCGGGTTACTGGGAATTCACCCCTCCACTTT.